This paragraph covers one T cell receptor beta chain sequence. Its target is not known. Produced via immunoSEQ multiplex PCR; TCRdb's table is partial and in-frame only. The data hold some 140,000 clones, with around 93% observed a single time. The data were taken from a study of T cell responses to AZD1222 COVID-19 vaccine. Notes on the study in general: White British people made up most donors, females outnumbered males, and clonal diversity was possibly underestimated. Baseline seropositivity occurred in only a handful of AZD1222 recipients. Spike-specific TCR breadth and depth went up after people got two AZD1222 doses.

This receptor was taken from an adult in good health. Sequenced material: peripheral blood, taken on day 0 of AZD1222 vaccination.

The CDR3 spells CASRTDNNSPLHF. In DNA, the CDR3 is TGCGCCAGCCGCACCGATAATAATTCACCCCTCCACTTT. The J gene is TRBJ1-6, the V gene TRBV4-3; no definite D call. CDR3 size: 13 residues. Per the germline V gene, CDR1 is LGHNA and CDR2 is YSLEER. V was shortened by 8 bases and J by 5 bases, with 10 bases between the two germline ends.